This T cell receptor (beta chain) came from a study of response to subunit inactivated influenza vaccine. General study points: The authors put forward the suggestion that each seasonal influenza vaccination may bring in only a limited number of new T cells.

Trimming left V 0 bases short and J 9 bases short, with 10 bases between. Germline values: CDR1 SGHAT, CDR2 FQNNGV. This CDR3 spans 13 amino acids. This clonotype turned up a few times. Its antigen is still unknown. Using its own MiXCR run on the RT-PCR reads, TCRdb lists one record per CDR3 protein. Here the sample spans 450,000 to 600,000 distinct CDR3 sequences, about 17% being singletons. Source: CD4+ T cells sorted from PBMCs, taken around 25 months after vaccination. This sequence originates from a man between 50 and 69 years old who received an inactivated influenza vaccine. The rearrangement uses TRBV11-2 and TRBJ2-3; either TRBD1 or TRBD2 may supply D (5 bases each). CDR3 residues: CASSLDQGATQYF. DNA of the CDR3: TGTGCCAGCAGCTTAGATCAGGGAGCCACGCAGTATTTT.